Below are 10 T cell receptor beta chains sequenced from a single sample in a study of blood T cells in healthy people across ages. A second PCR, run for about 7 to 11 cycles, used a sample-barcoded 5' primer plus a J-beta primer mix. One entry per CDR3 protein, called by TCRdb with MiXCR from the 5' RACE reads. This repertoire shows hundreds of thousands of distinct CDR3 sequences, roughly 60% found once; its top ten account for roughly 20%. Sequencing input: blood. These receptors originate from a man aged 25-45 years in good health.

V and J are TRBV6-2 or TRBV6-3 and TRBJ2-1; TRBD1 matches at 11 bases. The CDR3 loop spans 24 amino acids. Trimming at V came to 5 bases and at J to 0 bases, leaving 27 bases not matched to a gene. Germline V gene data show CDR1 as MNHEY and CDR2 as SVGEGT. Written as DNA, the CDR3 is TGTGCCAGCAGTACTTCCTGGGGGACAGGGGGTTTTATGTATGCGAAAAGCTCCTACAATGAGCAGTTCTTC. Amino acids: CASSTSWGTGGFMYAKSSYNEQFF.

This clonotype appeared a few times. The V and J genes are TRBV28 and TRBJ2-1; 12 bases are shared with TRBD2. The CDR3 length is 17 residues. V shed 6 bases, J shed 10 bases, and the junction held 16 bases outside the gene matches. The V gene's germline CDR1 is MDHEN and CDR2 SYDVKM. In nucleotides, the CDR3 is TGTGCCAGCAGGGACCCGGGTAGACTAGCGGGAGTCAGGGAGCAGTTCTTC. It is translated as CASRDPGRLAGVREQFF.

The table lists this clonotype with many counts. V is TRBV20-1 and J is TRBJ2-7; D might be TRBD2 (7 bases). Trimming took off 4 bases at V and 1 base at J, with 14 bases between the two ends. CDR1 and CDR2 (germline): DFQATT, SNEGSKA (reference sequence). The CDR3 loop spans 14 amino acids. The CDR3 sequence is CSAKEGGGSYEQYF. The CDR3 bases are TGCAGTGCTAAGGAAGGGGGGGGTTCCTACGAGCAGTACTTC.

The chain uses TRBV20-1 and TRBJ2-4, with 7 bases fitting TRBD2. CDR3 size: 12 residues. With 6 bases clipped from V and 6 bases from J, the junction kept 5 bases outside the gene matches. CDR1 and CDR2 (germline): DFQATT, SNEGSKA (reference sequence). In DNA form, the CDR3 reads TGCAGTGCGCGGGAGTGGGGAAACATTCAGTACTTC. Amino acid sequence: CSAREWGNIQYF.

This chain links TRBV10-3 with TRBJ2-7; 11 positions match TRBD2. V gave up 5 bases and J gave up 1 base; unmatched junction bases: 4. The germline CDR1 and CDR2 sequences are ENHRY and SYGVKD. The CDR3 is 15 residues long. DNA of the CDR3: TGTGCCATCAGTAACGGGACTAGCGGTTCCTACGAGCAGTACTTC. Residues: CAISNGTSGSYEQYF.

This clonotype was seen only once. This chain connects TRBV18 to TRBJ1-1; no clear D gene. Looked up from germline, CDR1 is KGHSH and CDR2 is LQKENI. The CDR3 runs 14 residues. V lost 0 bases and J 11 bases, leaving 16 bases between the germline ends. The CDR3 region is CASSPPGGRGGAFF. The CDR3 nucleotides read TGTGCCAGCTCACCACCTGGAGGGCGAGGCGGGGCTTTCTTT.

The J gene is TRBJ2-5, the V gene TRBV10-3, with 11 bases fitting TRBD2. Unmatched junction bases numbered 1, after V lost 8 bases and J lost 2 bases. Germline CDR1 and CDR2: ENHRY and SYGVKD. CDR3 length equals 13 residues. CDR3 in amino acids: CAIASGGQETQYF. The DNA of the CDR3 is TGTGCCATCGCTAGCGGGGGGCAAGAGACCCAGTACTTC.

The sample holds one count of this clonotype. This chain uses TRBV20-1 with TRBJ2-1, with D unclear. V was clipped by 1 base and J by 12 bases, with 13 bases between them. The CDR3 loop spans 12 amino acids. From germline, CDR1 is DFQATT and CDR2 SNEGSKA (reference sequence). The CDR3 nucleotides are TGCAGTGCTAGAGGGTCTTCCCGATCGCAGTTCTTC. It yields the protein CSARGSSRSQFF.

The gene calls are TRBV3-1 and TRBJ1-6; D remains ambiguous. V lost 7 bases and J lost 7, with 14 bases in between. The germline V gene encodes CDR1 LGHDT and CDR2 YNNKEL (reference sequence). The CDR3 covers 14 residues. This CDR3 reads CASNPRPTNSPLHF. CDR3 nucleotide sequence: TGTGCCAGCAATCCCAGGCCCACGAATTCACCCCTCCACTTT.

The chain couples TRBV12-3 or TRBV12-4 to TRBJ2-3; possibly TRBD2 for D (6 bases). There are 14 residues in the CDR3. V lost 5 bases and J lost 5, with 14 bases in between. For the CDR3, the DNA is TGTGCCAGCAGTGGCGGGGTGAGAGGAGATACGCAGTATTTT. It translates to CASSGGVRGDTQYF.